A single sample gave rise to the 11 T cell receptor beta chains below, sequenced in a study of cytomegalovirus exposure and HLA in healthy donors. Primers for the PCR totalled 60 Vbeta and 13 Jbeta. Data came from immunoSEQ multiplex PCR; TCRdb stores just in-frame clones and leaves some out. The table includes 99,000 or so clones, about 12% detected once. The specimen sequenced was PBMCs. The receptors stem from a man aged 40-49 years in good health and CMV-seropositive.

The chain links TRBV5-8 to TRBJ2-5, with 13 positions matching TRBD2. CDR1 and CDR2 from the germline V gene are SGHTS and YDEGEE. V was clipped by 4 bases and J by 5 bases; unmatched bases: 14. The CDR3 is 18 residues long. In DNA, the CDR3 is TGTGCCAGCAGCCGGGTATTCGGTACTAGCGGGAGGGCGGAGACCCAGTACTTC. Translation: CASSRVFGTSGRAETQYF. The entire variable domain, with the rest obtained from reference TRBV5-8 and TRBJ2-5, is as follows: EAGVTQSPTHLIKTRGQQATLRCSPISGHTSVYWYQQALGLGLQFLLWYDEGEERNRGNFPPRFSGRQFPNYSSELNVNALELEDSALYLCASSRVFGTSGRAETQYFGPGTRLLVL.

This clone turned up a few times. The chain links TRBV7-9 to TRBJ1-1; D gene ambiguous. CDR3 length equals 12 residues. Germline assignment: CDR1 SEHNR and CDR2 FQNEAQ (reference sequence). V shed 2 bases and J shed 7 bases, with 8 bases lying between them. The CDR3 sequence: CASSLSRFEAFF. The CDR3 DNA is TGTGCCAGCAGCTTAAGCCGTTTTGAAGCTTTCTTT.

The chain has TRBV18 and TRBJ1-1; TRBD1 matches 10 bases. CDR3 length: 15 residues. Germline assignment: CDR1 KGHSH and CDR2 LQKENI. After removal of 5 bases from V and 0 bases from J, the junction contained 3 bases not matched to a gene. In nucleotides, the CDR3 is TGTGCCAGCTCATCAGGACAGGGGGTGAACACTGAAGCTTTCTTT. This gives the protein CASSSGQGVNTEAFF.

This clone was seen a few times. The V and J genes are TRBV9 and TRBJ2-1; 9 bases fit TRBD2. From germline, CDR1 is SGDLS and CDR2 YYNGEE. The CDR3 has 15 residues. J gave up 9 bases and V 2 bases, and 9 bases lay outside the gene matches. The CDR3 sequence: CASSVGTSPYGEQFF. As DNA, the CDR3 is TGTGCCAGCAGCGTCGGGACTAGCCCATATGGTGAGCAGTTCTTC.

The genes are TRBV6-6 and TRBJ1-5; D gene uncertain. The CDR3 is 13 residues long. Germline values: CDR1 MNHNY, CDR2 SVGAGI (reference sequence). V was cut by 9 bases and J by 0 bases, with 9 bases left in between. CDR3 nucleotide sequence: TGTGCCAGTTCAGGTTATAGCAATCAGCCCCAGCATTTT. Amino acids: CASSGYSNQPQHF.

This clone has more than one count but fewer than ten. The chain recombines TRBV6-4 with TRBJ2-7, with TRBD2 identical over 11 bases. CDR3 length equals 19 residues. Germline lookup yields CDR1 MRHNA and CDR2 SNTAGT. Trimming took 7 bases from V and 3 from J; bases not matched to a gene: 20. CDR3 sequence: CASTYVGVTSGARHYEQYF. The CDR3 DNA follows: TGTGCCAGCACGTACGTAGGGGTGACTAGCGGGGCCAGACACTACGAGCAGTACTTC.

V is TRBV9 and J is TRBJ1-1; D ambiguous. This CDR3 is built from 14 residues. V was trimmed by 0 bases and J by 1 base, leaving 7 bases between them. Germline V CDR1 and CDR2: SGDLS, YYNGEE. CDR3 DNA sequence: TGTGCCAGCAGCGTAGGACAACCGAACACTGAAGCTTTCTTT. Translation: CASSVGQPNTEAFF.

The CDR3 sequence is CASSIPLDRRSNQPQHF. CDR3 nucleotides: TGTGCCAGTAGTATACCCCTCGACAGGAGAAGCAATCAGCCCCAGCATTTT. The gene calls are TRBV19 and TRBJ1-5, with a possible D match to TRBD1 (6 bases). V was shortened by 2 bases and J by 1 base, with 15 bases between the two germline ends. Per germline, CDR1 LNHDA and CDR2 SQIVND (reference sequence). The CDR3 covers 17 residues.

This chain connects TRBV10-2 to TRBJ2-3; 7 nucleotides line up with TRBD2. The CDR3 totals 14 residues. From germline, CDR1 is WSHSY and CDR2 SAAADI. V lost 4 bases to trimming and J lost 6 bases; unmatched junction nucleotides: 7. The CDR3 region is CASSVGRPMDTQYF. The CDR3 region has the DNA TGCGCCAGCAGTGTCGGGAGGCCCATGGATACGCAGTATTTT.

The chain uses TRBV7-8 and TRBJ2-7; D might be TRBD2 (6 bases). Germline-derived CDR1 and CDR2 are SGHVS and FQNEAQ. V lost 6 bases to trimming and J lost 5 bases, with 20 bases between them. The CDR3 has 15 residues. CDR3: CASSRALGTSHEQYF. CDR3 nucleotides: TGTGCCAGCAGTAGAGCCCTAGGGACTTCCCACGAGCAGTACTTC.

The chain combines TRBV7-9 with TRBJ2-7, with 7 bases fitting TRBD2. Germline V gives CDR1 SEHNR, CDR2 FQNEAQ (reference sequence). The CDR3 is 16 residues long. Trimming removed 5 bases from V and 0 bases from J; junction bases left unmatched: 10. CDR3 sequence reads: CASSLRTVAGSYEQYF. For the CDR3, the DNA is TGTGCCAGCAGCCTACGGACGGTAGCGGGCTCCTACGAGCAGTACTTC.